This section outlines one TCR beta chain sequence together with its context. Because the CDR3's place on the DNA is in doubt, the DNA is left out and the CDR3 is given as listed by TCRdb. Germline loops: CDR1 SGHRS, CDR2 YFSETQ. The CDR3 is 14 amino acids long, termini counted. Authors' data handling: ImmunoSEQ junction-only sequences lacked quality scores, so their filtering differed. Clones were read by immunoSEQ multiplex PCR, and TCRdb kept only the in-frame ones, dropping some. That table is the source of V, J and clone size, and D and trimming were worked out from the DNA. The profile shows fewer than 650,000 clones, around 78% of them singletons. Recent acute infections and vaccinations were absent in the healthy HIV-negative adult donors. Samples left unsorted employed about 100 million PBMCs for genomic DNA. The sample is drawn from a study of shared clonotypes between healthy human individuals.

J is TRBJ1-2 and V is TRBV5-1; TRBD1, the table's D call, was not compared with the DNA. The clonotype originates from a woman aged 40 to 50 in good health. Some clones in this sample may be carry-over from other donors' samples. The sequenced sample was PBMCs. The CDR3 protein is CASSLFGTGAGNTF.